The 13 T cell receptor beta chains in this list originate from one sample, sequenced in a study of PD-L1 blockade in urothelial cancer. Clones were read by immunoSEQ multiplex PCR, and TCRdb kept only the in-frame ones, dropping some. The sample shows about 29,000 clones, about 90% of them seen only once. The sequences come from PBMCs, collected around atezolizumab (anti-PD-L1) treatment. The receptors shown here come from a man in his fifties or sixties with urothelial cancer.

The chain uses TRBV5-4 and TRBJ1-1, with 10 nucleotides matching TRBD1. CDR3 length: 16 amino acids. Germline trimming cut 1 base from V and 4 bases from J; bases unmatched to any gene: 7. The germline V gene has CDR1 SGHNT and CDR2 YYREEE (reference sequence). The CDR3 is CASSLWGQGRATEAFF. The CDR3 DNA reads as TGTGCCAGCAGCTTGTGGGGACAGGGGAGGGCCACTGAAGCTTTCTTT. Full variable domain (outside the CDR3, taken from reference TRBV5-4 and TRBJ1-1): ETGVTQSPTHLIKTRGQQVTLRCSSQSGHNTVSWYQQALGQGPQFIFQYYREEENGRGNFPPRFSGLQFPNYSSELNVNALELDDSALYLCASSLWGQGRATEAFFGQGTRLTVV.

The chain recombines TRBV11-3 with TRBJ2-2, with D possibly TRBD1 on 6 matching bases. The germline gives CDR1 SGHNT, CDR2 YENEEA. Trimming removed 6 bases at V and 6 bases at J, with 17 bases between. CDR3 length: 15 amino acids. Written as DNA, the CDR3 is TGTGCCAGCAGGGGAAAGGGGGAACGCGCCGGGGAGCTGTTTTTT. It is translated as CASRGKGERAGELFF.

CDR3 sequence: CASSSRFGEQFF. The CDR3 DNA is TGTGCCAGCAGTTCCCGTTTCGGTGAGCAGTTCTTC. The chain is built from TRBV27 and TRBJ2-1; D gene unclear. The CDR3 extends over 12 amino acids. Trimming cost V 4 bases and J 9 bases, with 10 bases left between them. Germline V gene sequence: CDR1 MNHEY, CDR2 SMNVEV (reference sequence).

The chain links TRBV6-5 to TRBJ1-5, with D possibly being TRBD1 (6 bases). Trimming cost V 10 bases and J 3 bases, with 13 bases left between them. The germline gives CDR1 MNHEY, CDR2 SVGAGI. The CDR3 is made up of 13 amino acids. The CDR3: CATADRPNQPQHF. CDR3 nucleotide sequence: TGTGCCACCGCCGACAGGCCCAATCAGCCCCAGCATTTT.

In its sample, this clone was seen once. This CDR3 is CASSYKGGGEKLFF. DNA for the CDR3: TGTGCCAGCAGTTACAAGGGGGGGGGTGAAAAACTGTTTTTT. The gene calls are TRBV6-5 and TRBJ1-4; a weak D match, TRBD1 (6 bases). Germline V gene data show CDR1 as MNHEY and CDR2 as SVGAGI. This CDR3 region has 14 residues. V was trimmed by 2 bases and J by 7 bases, leaving 11 bases between them.

The J gene is TRBJ1-3, the V gene TRBV6-1; the match to TRBD1 covers 7 bases. Trimming removed 4 bases from V and 0 bases from J; junction bases left unmatched: 9. The germline V gene encodes CDR1 MNHNS and CDR2 SASEGT. The CDR3 is 17 amino acids. CDR3 in DNA: TGTGCCAGCAGTGTTTCCGGGACAGCCACCTCTGGAAACACCATATATTTT. Amino acids: CASSVSGTATSGNTIYF.

The chain has TRBV6-5 and TRBJ2-2, with TRBD2 matching 7 bases. Germline lookup yields CDR1 MNHEY and CDR2 SVGAGI. J gave up 3 bases and V 2 bases, and 6 bases lay outside the gene matches. The CDR3 runs 16 residues. The DNA for the CDR3 is TGTGCCAGCAGTTACGGGGGGGATCATCACACCGGGGAGCTGTTTTTT. Translated: CASSYGGDHHTGELFF.

The J gene is TRBJ2-6, the V gene TRBV27; 9 bases agree with TRBD2. V lost 3 bases and J lost 0; bases outside the gene matches: 6. The CDR3 contains 18 residues. The germline V gene encodes CDR1 MNHEY and CDR2 SMNVEV (reference sequence). CDR3 amino acids: CASSLVAGGFSGANVLTF. The DNA for the CDR3 is TGTGCCAGCAGTTTGGTTGCGGGAGGGTTCTCTGGGGCCAACGTCCTGACTTTC.

This clone was seen a handful of times. The chain combines TRBV13 with TRBJ2-7; D is possibly TRBD2 (5 bases). V was clipped by 3 bases and J by 2 bases, with 8 bases between them. The V gene's germline CDR1 is PRHDT and CDR2 FYEKMQ (reference sequence). The CDR3 is 13 amino acids. The CDR3 coding sequence is TGTGCCAGCAGCTTTGGAGGAACCTACGAGCAGTACTTC. Amino acid sequence: CASSFGGTYEQYF.

The chain joins TRBV30 to TRBJ1-2; D unresolved. V lost 0 bases, J lost 4 bases, and 6 bases lay in between. This CDR3 has 12 residues. Germline assignment: CDR1 GTSNPN and CDR2 SVGIG (reference sequence). For the CDR3, the DNA is TGTGCCTGGAGTGTACTGGTCTATGGCTACACCTTC. This translates into CAWSVLVYGYTF. Supplemented by reference TRBV30 and TRBJ1-2, the full variable domain reads SQTIHQWPATLVQPVGSPLSLECTVEGTSNPNLYWYRQAAGRGLQLLFYSVGIGQISSEVPQNLSASRPQDRQFILSSKKLLLSDSGFYLCAWSVLVYGYTFGSGTRLTVV.

This CDR3 reads CASSFGDRINTEAFF. As DNA, the CDR3 is TGTGCCAGCAGCTTCGGCGACAGGATAAACACTGAAGCTTTCTTT. The chain links TRBV13 to TRBJ1-1; D might be TRBD1 (6 bases). V shed 3 bases and J shed 2 bases, with 13 bases lying between them. Germline values: CDR1 PRHDT, CDR2 FYEKMQ (reference sequence). The CDR3 is 15 amino acids.

V usage is TRBV27 and J usage is TRBJ2-3; TRBD1 is a possible D gene (6 bases). CDR3 length: 15 residues. With 6 bases removed from V and 0 bases from J, the gap between germline ends came to 13 bases. Germline V CDR1 and CDR2: MNHEY, SMNVEV (reference sequence). The CDR3 is CASRMPGHSTDTQYF. Here the CDR3 DNA reads TGTGCCAGCAGGATGCCGGGACACAGCACAGATACGCAGTATTTT.

V gene TRBV12-5 combines with J gene TRBJ2-4, with D possibly matching TRBD1 (6 bases). Trimming took off 0 bases at V and 8 bases at J, with 14 bases between the two ends. The CDR3 covers 15 residues. From germline, CDR1 is LGHNT and CDR2 FRNRAP. The CDR3 nucleotides are TGTGCTAGTGGTTTGGTACTAAGGGGGTCGCACATTCAGTACTTC. This sequence encodes CASGLVLRGSHIQYF.